This record covers a single T cell receptor beta chain. The data are from a study of cytomegalovirus exposure and HLA in healthy donors. This CDR3 contains 17 residues. Losses at the gene ends were 9 bases for V and 7 bases for J; bases not matched to a gene: 15. Germline-derived CDR1 and CDR2 are LNHDA and SQIVND (reference sequence). With 60 Vbeta and 13 Jbeta primers, the PCR was carried out. Profiled with immunoSEQ multiplex PCR; TCRdb holds only in-frame clones, not every one. Its table lists tens of thousands of clones. The chain couples TRBV19 to TRBJ1-4; the match to TRBD1 covers 12 bases. Sequencing used PBMCs. The TCR sequence derives from a man aged 18 to 30 in good health and CMV-seropositive. CDR3 amino acids: CASTGQGAFRRSEKLFF. The DNA for the CDR3 is TGTGCCAGCACGGGACAGGGGGCGTTCAGGCGGAGTGAAAAACTGTTTTTT.